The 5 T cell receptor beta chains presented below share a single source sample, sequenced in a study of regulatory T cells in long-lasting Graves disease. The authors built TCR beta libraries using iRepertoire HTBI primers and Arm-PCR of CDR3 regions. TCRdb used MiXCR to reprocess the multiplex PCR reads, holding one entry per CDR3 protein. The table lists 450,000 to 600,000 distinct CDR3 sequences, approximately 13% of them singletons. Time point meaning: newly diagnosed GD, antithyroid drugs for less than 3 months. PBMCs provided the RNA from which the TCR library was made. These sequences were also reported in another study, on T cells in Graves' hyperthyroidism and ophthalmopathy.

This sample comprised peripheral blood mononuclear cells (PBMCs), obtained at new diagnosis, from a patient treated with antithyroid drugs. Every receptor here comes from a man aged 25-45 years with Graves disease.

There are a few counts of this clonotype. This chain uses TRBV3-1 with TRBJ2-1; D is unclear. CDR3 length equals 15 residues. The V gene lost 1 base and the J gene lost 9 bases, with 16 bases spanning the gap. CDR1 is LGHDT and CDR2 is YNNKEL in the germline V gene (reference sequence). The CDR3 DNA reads TGTGCCAGCAGCCAAGGTCCAGGTGGAGTGCGTGAGCAGTTCTTC. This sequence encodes CASSQGPGGVREQFF.

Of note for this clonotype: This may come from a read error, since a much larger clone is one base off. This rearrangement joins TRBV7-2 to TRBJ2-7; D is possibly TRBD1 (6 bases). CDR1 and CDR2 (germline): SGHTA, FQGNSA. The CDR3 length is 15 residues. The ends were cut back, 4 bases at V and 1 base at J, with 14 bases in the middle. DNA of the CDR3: TGTGCCAGCAGCTACGCCCGGGACACATCCTACGAGCAGTACTTC. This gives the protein CASSYARDTSYEQYF.

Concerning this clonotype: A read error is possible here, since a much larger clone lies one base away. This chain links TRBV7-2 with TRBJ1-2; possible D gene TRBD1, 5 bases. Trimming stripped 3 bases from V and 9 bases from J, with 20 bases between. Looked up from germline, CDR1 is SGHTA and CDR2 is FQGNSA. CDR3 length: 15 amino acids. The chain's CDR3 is CASSFTGRGPYSYTF. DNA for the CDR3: TGTGCCAGCAGCTTTACCGGAAGGGGACCATATAGCTACACCTTC.

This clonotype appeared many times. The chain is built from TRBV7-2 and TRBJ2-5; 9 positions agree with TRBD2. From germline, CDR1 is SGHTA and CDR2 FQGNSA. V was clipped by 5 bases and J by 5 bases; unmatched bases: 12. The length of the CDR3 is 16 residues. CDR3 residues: CASSPTRASGGETQYF. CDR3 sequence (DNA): TGTGCCAGCAGCCCAACCCGGGCCAGCGGGGGGGAGACCCAGTACTTC.

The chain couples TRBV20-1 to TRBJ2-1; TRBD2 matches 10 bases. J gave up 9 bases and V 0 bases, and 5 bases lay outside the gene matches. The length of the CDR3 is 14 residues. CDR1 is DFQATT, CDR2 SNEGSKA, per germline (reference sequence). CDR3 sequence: CSARDPSGRFEQFF. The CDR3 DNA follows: TGCAGTGCTAGAGATCCTAGCGGGAGATTTGAGCAGTTCTTC.